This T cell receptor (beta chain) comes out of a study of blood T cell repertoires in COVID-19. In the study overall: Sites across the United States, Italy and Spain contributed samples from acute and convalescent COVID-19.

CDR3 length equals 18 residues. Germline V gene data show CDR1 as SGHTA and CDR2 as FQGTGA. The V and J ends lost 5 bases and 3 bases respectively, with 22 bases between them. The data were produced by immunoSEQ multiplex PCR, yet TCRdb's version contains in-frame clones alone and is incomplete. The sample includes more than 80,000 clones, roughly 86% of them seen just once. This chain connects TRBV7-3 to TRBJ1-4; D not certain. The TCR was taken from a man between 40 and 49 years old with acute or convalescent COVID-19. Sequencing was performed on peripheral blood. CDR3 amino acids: CASSPHQDSPSANEKLFF. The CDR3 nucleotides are TGTGCCAGCAGCCCCCATCAGGACTCTCCGTCCGCTAATGAAAAACTGTTTTTT.